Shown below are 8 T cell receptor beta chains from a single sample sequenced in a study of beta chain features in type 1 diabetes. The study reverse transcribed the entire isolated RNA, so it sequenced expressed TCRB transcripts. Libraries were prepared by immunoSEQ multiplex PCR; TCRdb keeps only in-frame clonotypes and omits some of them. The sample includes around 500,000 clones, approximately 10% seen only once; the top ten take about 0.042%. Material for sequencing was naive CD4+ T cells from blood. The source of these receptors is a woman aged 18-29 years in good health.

The CDR3 here is CASSPAGQGLYEQYF. The CDR3, as DNA: TGTGCCAGCTCACCGGCGGGACAGGGACTCTACGAGCAGTACTTC. This chain links TRBV18 with TRBJ2-7; 9 nucleotides match TRBD1. After removal of 3 bases from V and 3 bases from J, the junction contained 6 bases not matched to a gene. Germline-derived CDR1 and CDR2 are KGHSH and LQKENI. This CDR3 region has 15 residues.

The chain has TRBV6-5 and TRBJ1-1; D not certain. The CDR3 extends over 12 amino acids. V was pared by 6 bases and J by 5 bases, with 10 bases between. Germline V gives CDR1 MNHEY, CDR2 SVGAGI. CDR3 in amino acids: CASSNGRTEAFF. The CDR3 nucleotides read TGTGCCAGCAGCAACGGTCGAACTGAAGCTTTCTTT.

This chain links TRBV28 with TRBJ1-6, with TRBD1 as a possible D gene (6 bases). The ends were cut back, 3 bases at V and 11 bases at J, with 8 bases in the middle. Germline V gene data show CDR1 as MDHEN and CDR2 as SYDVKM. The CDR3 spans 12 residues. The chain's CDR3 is CASSFRGAPLHF. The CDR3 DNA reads TGTGCCAGCAGTTTCAGGGGCGCACCCCTCCACTTT.

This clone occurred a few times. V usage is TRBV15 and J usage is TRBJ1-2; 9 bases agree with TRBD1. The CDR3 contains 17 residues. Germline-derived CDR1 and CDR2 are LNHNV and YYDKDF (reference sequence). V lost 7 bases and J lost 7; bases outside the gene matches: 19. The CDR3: CATTRDLQGAYGGGYTF. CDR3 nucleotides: TGTGCCACCACTCGGGACTTACAGGGGGCTTACGGAGGTGGCTACACCTTC.

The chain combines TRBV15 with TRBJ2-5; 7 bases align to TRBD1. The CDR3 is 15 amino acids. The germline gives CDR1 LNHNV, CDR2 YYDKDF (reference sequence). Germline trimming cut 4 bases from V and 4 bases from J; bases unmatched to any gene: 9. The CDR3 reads CATSKGDRAGETQYF. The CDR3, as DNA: TGTGCCACCAGCAAAGGTGACAGGGCGGGAGAGACCCAGTACTTC. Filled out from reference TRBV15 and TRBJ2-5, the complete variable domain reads DAMVIQNPRYQVTQFGKPVTLSCSQTLNHNVMYWYQQKSSQAPKLLFHYYDKDFNNEADTPDNFQSRRPNTSFCFLDIRSPGLGDTAMYLCATSKGDRAGETQYFGPGTRLLVL.

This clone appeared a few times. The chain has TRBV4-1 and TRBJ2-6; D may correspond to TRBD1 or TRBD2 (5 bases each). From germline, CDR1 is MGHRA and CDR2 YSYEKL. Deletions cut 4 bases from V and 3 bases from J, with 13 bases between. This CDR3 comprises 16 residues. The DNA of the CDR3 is TGCGCCAGCAGCCGTCCCGGGGCTGGTGGGGCCAACGTCCTGACTTTC. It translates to CASSRPGAGGANVLTF.

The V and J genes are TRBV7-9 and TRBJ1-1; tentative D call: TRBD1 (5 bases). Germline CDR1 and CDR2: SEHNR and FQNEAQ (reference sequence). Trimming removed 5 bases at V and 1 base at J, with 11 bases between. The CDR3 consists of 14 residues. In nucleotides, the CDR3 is TGTGCCAGCAGCACACAGACAGCGAACACTGAAGCTTTCTTT. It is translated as CASSTQTANTEAFF.

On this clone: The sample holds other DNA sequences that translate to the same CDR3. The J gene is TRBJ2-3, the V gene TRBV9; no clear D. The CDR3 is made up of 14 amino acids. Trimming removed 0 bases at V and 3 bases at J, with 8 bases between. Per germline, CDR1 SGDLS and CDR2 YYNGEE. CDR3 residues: CASSVVGSTDTQYF. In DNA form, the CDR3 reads TGTGCCAGCAGCGTAGTGGGTAGTACAGATACGCAGTATTTT.